The source of this TCR beta chain is a study of metastatic and nonmetastatic thyroid tumors. Study-level information: Repertoires of blood and of tissue (tumor or nodule) from malignant and benign thyroid patients were compared. Study results and caveats: The study reportedly found significantly higher TCR beta diversity in malignant thyroid tumors than benign nodules, in blood and tumor.

V gave up 1 base and J gave up 0 bases, with 4 bases separating them. The CDR3 loop spans 15 amino acids. Germline-derived CDR1 and CDR2 are KGHSH and LQKENI. In the source study's methods: A classifier for distant metastasis in papillary thyroid cancer was constructed using CDR3 differences observed across clinicopathological groups. TCRdb ran MiXCR on the PCR reads. TCRdb's processing, not the study's, gives the V and J calls here. The table lists 84,000 or so clones, about 9.1% of them singletons. This clone has at least ten counts. Its antigen is undetermined. Patients had received no treatment of any kind before thyroid surgery.

The receptor was isolated from a female donor with papillary thyroid cancer or a benign thyroid nodule (not recorded which). Some clones in this sample may be carry-over from other donors' samples. Material: blood. The chain is built from TRBV18 and TRBJ2-6; D call uncertain. The CDR3 reads CASSPQGSGANVLTF. The CDR3 coding sequence is TGTGCCAGCTCACCACAGGGCTCTGGGGCCAACGTCCTGACTTTC.